The 27 T cell receptor beta chains reported below all come from one sample, sequenced in a study of blood T cell repertoires in COVID-19. Generated by immunoSEQ multiplex PCR, the TCRdb table keeps only in-frame clones and is missing some. Among about 140,000 clones listed, approximately 82% were seen once. Sequenced input: peripheral blood. These receptors came from a human donor in a cohort sampled during active COVID-19.

The chain joins TRBV28 to TRBJ2-1; TRBD1 matches at 9 bases. The CDR3 covers 15 residues. The V and J ends lost 6 bases and 7 bases, in that order; junction bases with no gene match: 10. Looked up from germline, CDR1 is MDHEN and CDR2 is SYDVKM. The CDR3 spells CASRFPGQGWNEQFF. In DNA form, the CDR3 reads TGTGCCAGCAGATTTCCGGGACAGGGTTGGAATGAGCAGTTCTTC.

The rearrangement uses TRBV18 and TRBJ1-1, with TRBD1 as a possible D gene (6 bases). The CDR3 is made up of 14 amino acids. The germline CDR1 and CDR2 sequences are KGHSH and LQKENI. Trimming shortened V by 6 bases and J by 0 bases, and 11 bases separated the two germline ends. CDR3 sequence: CASSPDRLNTEAFF. The CDR3 bases are TGTGCCAGCTCTCCGGACAGATTGAACACTGAAGCTTTCTTT. The full variable domain, with the rest looked up from reference TRBV18 and TRBJ1-1, is NAGVMQNPRHLVRRRGQEARLRCSPMKGHSHVYWYRQLPEEGLKFMVYLQKENIIDESGMPKERFSAEFPKEGPSILRIQQVVRGDSAAYFCASSPDRLNTEAFFGQGTRLTVV.

The chain carries TRBV11-3 and TRBJ2-1; D might be TRBD2 (6 bases). CDR3 size: 14 residues. V lost 0 bases to trimming and J lost 6 bases, with 9 bases between them. CDR1 SGHNT and CDR2 YENEEA come from the germline V gene. The DNA for the CDR3 is TGTGCCAGCAGCTTAGATCCTAGCGCCAATGAGCAGTTCTTC. Translation: CASSLDPSANEQFF.

The DNA for the CDR3 is TGTGCCAACCTTGACGGGGTGGGGGACAGGGTTAATTATGGCTACACCTTC. Amino acids: CANLDGVGDRVNYGYTF. The chain couples TRBV2 to TRBJ1-2, with 9 bases that match TRBD1. From germline, CDR1 is SNHLY and CDR2 FYNNEI. The CDR3 spans 17 residues. V gave up 10 bases and J gave up 5 bases; unmatched junction bases: 20. Combining the CDR3 with reference TRBV2 and TRBJ1-2 gives the whole variable domain EPEVTQTPSHQVTQMGQEVILRCVPISNHLYFYWYRQILGQKVEFLVSFYNNEISEKSEIFDDQFSVERPDGSNFTLKIRSTKLEDSAMYFCANLDGVGDRVNYGYTFGSGTRLTVV.

The chain recombines TRBV28 with TRBJ1-5, with D possibly matching TRBD1 (5 bases). The germline CDR1 and CDR2 sequences are MDHEN and SYDVKM. V lost 5 bases to trimming and J lost 0 bases, with 11 bases between them. The CDR3 sequence is 15 residues long. The chain's CDR3 is CASSQTEYSNQPQHF. CDR3 coding DNA: TGTGCCAGCAGTCAGACAGAATATAGCAATCAGCCCCAGCATTTT.

The genes are TRBV27 and TRBJ1-2; 7 bases match TRBD1. Germline CDR1 is MNHEY and CDR2 is SMNVEV (reference sequence). The CDR3 consists of 16 residues. V lost 6 bases and J lost 3; bases outside the gene matches: 13. CDR3 bases: TGTGCCAGCAGCGCACAGGGGATCATTTTGGACTATGGCTACACCTTC. Its translation: CASSAQGIILDYGYTF.

The chain joins TRBV4-3 to TRBJ1-2; D is perhaps TRBD1 (5 bases). V was cut by 4 bases and J by 8 bases, with 17 bases left in between. In germline, CDR1 is LGHNA, CDR2 YSLEER. This CDR3 has 14 amino acids. The CDR3 reads CASSPQDRLGGYTF. DNA of the CDR3: TGCGCCAGCAGCCCCCAAGACAGATTGGGGGGCTACACCTTC.

V gene TRBV11-3 combines with J gene TRBJ1-1; 9 bases are shared with TRBD1. Germline CDR1 SGHNT, CDR2 YENEEA. V was clipped by 1 base and J by 5 bases; unmatched bases: 8. This CDR3 region has 16 residues. The CDR3 loop reads CASSLGEQGAGTEAFF. For the CDR3, the DNA is TGTGCCAGCAGCTTAGGTGAACAGGGGGCCGGGACTGAAGCTTTCTTT.

The chain links TRBV19 to TRBJ2-3; 9 bases match TRBD2. Germline V gene sequence: CDR1 LNHDA, CDR2 SQIVND (reference sequence). Trimming cost V 3 bases and J 1 base; bases outside gene matches: 11. The CDR3 is made up of 18 amino acids. The CDR3 region is CASSIKREVRVGTDTQYF. In DNA form, the CDR3 reads TGTGCCAGTAGTATTAAGCGGGAGGTTAGGGTTGGCACAGATACGCAGTATTTT. Drawing the rest from reference TRBV19 and TRBJ2-3, the complete variable domain is DGGITQSPKYLFRKEGQNVTLSCEQNLNHDAMYWYRQDPGQGLRLIYYSQIVNDFQKGDIAEGYSVSREKKESFPLTVTSAQKNPTAFYLCASSIKREVRVGTDTQYFGPGTRLTVL.

The rearrangement joins TRBV28 to TRBJ1-2; a possible D gene is TRBD1 (6 bases). Trimming shortened V by 1 base and J by 6 bases, and 12 bases separated the two germline ends. The V gene's germline CDR1 is MDHEN and CDR2 SYDVKM. This CDR3 contains 14 residues. CDR3 DNA: TGTGCCAGCAGTTTATCAGGGGAGGGTAATGGCTACACCTTC. Its protein is CASSLSGEGNGYTF.

The chain links TRBV7-6 to TRBJ2-3; 13 nucleotides align to TRBD2. J lost 6 bases, V lost 2 bases, and 17 bases had no gene match. The length of the CDR3 is 20 residues. The germline gives CDR1 SGHVS, CDR2 FNYEAQ. For the CDR3, the DNA is TGTGCCAGCAGCTTACCTACCCCCGGGACTAGCGGGACGACCGCTGATACGCAGTATTTT. It translates to CASSLPTPGTSGTTADTQYF.

A single count supports this clone. The chain links TRBV5-1 to TRBJ2-3; the match to TRBD2 covers 10 bases. Per the germline V gene, CDR1 is SGHRS and CDR2 is YFSETQ. The CDR3 consists of 16 residues. Trimming removed 4 bases from V and 4 bases from J; junction bases left unmatched: 9. In DNA, the CDR3 is TGCGCCAGCAGCAGACCGGGACTAGCGCGATCAGATACGCAGTATTTT. Amino acid sequence: CASSRPGLARSDTQYF. The whole variable domain, filled in from reference TRBV5-1 and TRBJ2-3, reads KAGVTQTPRYLIKTRGQQVTLSCSPISGHRSVSWYQQTPGQGLQFLFEYFSETQRNKGNFPGRFSGRQFSNSRSEMNVSTLELGDSALYLCASSRPGLARSDTQYFGPGTRLTVL.

The rearrangement uses TRBV9 and TRBJ2-2; TRBD1 matches 8 bases. From germline, CDR1 is SGDLS and CDR2 YYNGEE. The CDR3 consists of 17 residues. Trimming took 0 bases from V and 4 from J; bases not matched to a gene: 8. CDR3: CASSVEPDRASTGELFF. DNA for the CDR3: TGTGCCAGCAGCGTAGAACCGGACAGGGCGAGCACCGGGGAGCTGTTTTTT.

This sequence joins TRBV7-9 and TRBJ1-5; possible D gene TRBD1, 6 bases. Germline V gene lookup returns CDR1 SEHNR and CDR2 FQNEAQ (reference sequence). V was shortened by 2 bases and J by 5 bases, with 10 bases between the two germline ends. The CDR3 spans 14 residues. The CDR3 protein is CASSLRGADQPQHF. The CDR3 DNA sequence: TGTGCCAGCAGCTTACGGGGGGCCGATCAGCCCCAGCATTTT. Full variable domain (remainder filled in from reference TRBV7-9 and TRBJ1-5): DTGVSQNPRHKITKRGQNVTFRCDPISEHNRLYWYRQTLGQGPEFLTYFQNEAQLEKSRLLSDRFSAERPKGSFSTLEIQRTEQGDSAMYLCASSLRGADQPQHFGDGTRLSIL.

In the case of this clone: The sample carries other DNA sequences with the same CDR3. J is TRBJ1-3 and V is TRBV18, with 8 bases that match TRBD1. Germline assignment: CDR1 KGHSH and CDR2 LQKENI. V shed 3 bases, J shed 4 bases, and the junction held 2 bases outside the gene matches. The CDR3 contains 14 residues. The CDR3 loop is CASSPDRAGNTIYF. The CDR3 DNA is TGTGCCAGCTCACCGGACAGGGCGGGAAACACCATATATTTT. Filled out from reference TRBV18 and TRBJ1-3, the complete variable domain reads NAGVMQNPRHLVRRRGQEARLRCSPMKGHSHVYWYRQLPEEGLKFMVYLQKENIIDESGMPKERFSAEFPKEGPSILRIQQVVRGDSAAYFCASSPDRAGNTIYFGEGSWLTVV.

This chain joins TRBV6-5 and TRBJ2-1; a possible D gene is TRBD1 (5 bases). CDR3 length: 14 residues. CDR1 is MNHEY and CDR2 is SVGAGI in the germline V gene. The germline V and J ends were trimmed by 2 bases and 3 bases, with 8 bases remaining between them. The CDR3 DNA sequence: TGTGCCAGCAGTTACGGAAGGGGCTACAATGAGCAGTTCTTC. Its translation is CASSYGRGYNEQFF.

This chain connects TRBV9 to TRBJ2-2; 8 bases line up with TRBD2. This CDR3 has 15 residues. Losses at the gene ends were 6 bases for V and 5 bases for J; bases not matched to a gene: 9. Germline-derived CDR1 and CDR2 are SGDLS and YYNGEE. CDR3 in DNA: TGTGCCAGCACCCGGACTAGCTATAAAACCGGGGAGCTGTTTTTT. Amino acid sequence: CASTRTSYKTGELFF.

This chain uses TRBV5-6 with TRBJ2-5; 10 nucleotides agree with TRBD2. The CDR3 has 13 residues. Germline V lookup: CDR1 SGHDT, CDR2 YYEEEE. The V segment lost 4 bases and the J segment 7 bases; nucleotides outside the gene matches: 4. The CDR3 sequence is CASSPSGRRTQYF. In DNA, the CDR3 is TGTGCCAGCAGCCCTAGCGGGAGACGGACCCAGTACTTC.

The chain carries TRBV29-1 and TRBJ1-2; 7 nucleotides align to TRBD1. Per the germline V gene, CDR1 is SQVTM and CDR2 is ANQGSEA. Trimming removed 6 bases from V and 2 bases from J; junction bases left unmatched: 6. The CDR3 is made up of 13 amino acids. The CDR3 DNA reads TGCAGCGTCCGGACAGGCTTCAACTATGGCTACACCTTC. Translated, it gives CSVRTGFNYGYTF.

This clone was seen a handful of times. This sample includes further DNA sequences coding for the same CDR3. The chain links TRBV7-3 to TRBJ2-1; 9 nucleotides agree with TRBD2. The trim removed 1 base at V and 9 bases at J, leaving 1 base unmatched. The length of the CDR3 is 13 residues. Germline CDR1 is SGHTA and CDR2 is FQGTGA. The CDR3 spells CASSLRREGEQFF. The CDR3 DNA sequence: TGTGCCAGCAGCTTAAGGCGGGAGGGTGAGCAGTTCTTC.

The V and J genes are TRBV20-1 and TRBJ1-3; tentative D call: TRBD1 (6 bases). Germline-derived CDR1 and CDR2 are DFQATT and SNEGSKA (reference sequence). Trimming stripped 3 bases from V and 0 bases from J, with 9 bases between. The CDR3 is 14 amino acids. The CDR3 is CSASQGNSGNTIYF. The DNA for the CDR3 is TGCAGTGCTAGTCAGGGGAACTCTGGAAACACCATATATTTT.

Only one count was recorded for this clone. The chain employs TRBV19 and TRBJ2-1, with a possible D match to TRBD2 (6 bases). CDR3 length: 14 residues. The V and J ends lost 5 bases and 4 bases respectively, with 12 bases between them. Germline values: CDR1 LNHDA, CDR2 SQIVND (reference sequence). CDR3 coding DNA: TGTGCCAGTAGTGTGACTAGAGGTTACAATGAGCAGTTCTTC. This sequence encodes CASSVTRGYNEQFF.

The chain recombines TRBV29-1 with TRBJ1-3; D uncertain. The V gene lost 3 bases and the J gene lost 0 bases, with 3 bases spanning the gap. The CDR3 runs to 12 residues. Germline CDR1 reads SQVTM; CDR2 reads ANQGSEA. The CDR3 sequence is CSVDVSGNTIYF. CDR3 in DNA: TGCAGCGTTGACGTCTCTGGAAACACCATATATTTT.

V is TRBV28 and J is TRBJ2-3, with 8 bases that match TRBD2. The CDR3 covers 16 residues. The V gene end was trimmed by 7 bases and the J gene end by 2 bases; junction bases not matched to a gene: 11. Germline assignment: CDR1 MDHEN and CDR2 SYDVKM. The CDR3 is CASTLSGARSTDTQYF. The CDR3 DNA reads TGTGCCAGCACCCTTAGCGGGGCCCGGTCCACAGATACGCAGTATTTT.

The table lists this clone with a count of one. CDR3 DNA sequence: TGCGCCAGCAGCCCAGGGTTCGACACCGGGGAGCTGTTTTTT. Residues: CASSPGFDTGELFF. The chain links TRBV5-1 to TRBJ2-2, with a possible D match to TRBD1 (5 bases). The CDR3 has 14 residues. With 4 bases removed from V and 3 bases from J, the gap between germline ends came to 10 bases. The germline V gene encodes CDR1 SGHRS and CDR2 YFSETQ.

The gene calls are TRBV6-5 and TRBJ2-5; D possibly corresponds to TRBD2 (5 bases). Per germline, CDR1 MNHEY and CDR2 SVGAGI. V lost 5 bases and J lost 2, with 12 bases in between. The CDR3 contains 14 residues. CDR3 DNA sequence: TGTGCCAGCAGTCCCGGGGATCTACAAGAGACCCAGTACTTC. It is translated as CASSPGDLQETQYF.

The table lists this clone with a count of one. The CDR3 protein is CATSDRVGTEAFF. The DNA for the CDR3 is TGTGCCACCAGTGACAGGGTAGGCACTGAAGCTTTCTTT. This sequence joins TRBV24-1 and TRBJ1-1, with D possibly matching TRBD1 (5 bases). The germline gives CDR1 KGHDR, CDR2 SFDVKD. This CDR3 comprises 13 residues. Trimming took 4 bases from V and 4 from J, leaving 9 bases between them.